The next 3 T cell receptor beta chains were all read from a single sample in a study of the immune and genomic landscape of osteosarcoma (TCRdb year 2020). Library prep was done by the immunoSEQ multiplex PCR assay. TCRdb stores this immuneACCESS table with in-frame sequences only. Part of the clones is absent; in the studies checked, under half of the shortfall reflects unresolved V genes, and no reason is known for the rest. For this sample there are around 3,000 clones; more than 65% appear just once. The top ten clones comprise approximately 14% of the sample. Sequencing was performed on tumor tissue from a local recurrence in the femur. In the paper's terms, the cell subset or site label means: locally recurrent osteosarcoma tumor. The receptors originated from a man younger than 35 with osteosarcoma. The age is the age at diagnosis.

This chain joins TRBV4-1 and TRBJ2-2; D may correspond to TRBD1 or TRBD2 (6 bases each). Germline V lookup: CDR1 MGHRA, CDR2 YSYEKL. Trimming shortened V by 1 base and J by 3 bases, and 12 bases separated the two germline ends. The CDR3 is 16 residues long. The CDR3 DNA follows: TGCGCCAGCAGCCAAGCCTGGGGGGCGGACACCGGGGAGCTGTTTTTT. Protein: CASSQAWGADTGELFF.

This chain connects TRBV14 to TRBJ1-2; D unresolved. Trimming stripped 1 base from V and 8 bases from J, with 8 bases between. The CDR3 loop spans 12 amino acids. Germline V CDR1 and CDR2: SGHDN, FVKESK. The CDR3 protein is CASSQVVGGYTF. The CDR3 DNA sequence: TGTGCCAGCAGCCAAGTGGTCGGGGGCTACACCTTC. Complete variable domain (other parts from reference TRBV14 and TRBJ1-2): EAGVTQFPSHSVIEKGQTVTLRCDPISGHDNLYWYRRVMGKEIKFLLHFVKESKQDESGMPNNRFLAERTGGTYSTLKVQPAELEDSGVYFCASSQVVGGYTFGSGTRLTVV.

The V call is TRBV28, the J call TRBJ1-1; D unclear. The CDR3 length is 14 residues. The germline V gene has CDR1 MDHEN and CDR2 SYDVKM. Trimming cost V 8 bases and J 4 bases, with 17 bases left between them. Here the CDR3 DNA reads TGTGCCAGCTACCCGGATGGCGGACCCACTGAAGCTTTCTTT. As protein: CASYPDGGPTEAFF.